This T cell receptor (beta chain) was obtained from a study of cytomegalovirus exposure and HLA in healthy donors. Both 60 Vbeta primers and 13 Jbeta primers went into the PCR. Repertoires were generated with immunoSEQ multiplex PCR, while TCRdb's copy carries only in-frame clones and drops some. The sample includes about 130,000 clones, 75% to 85% of them seen just once. Regarding the study as a whole: Later, an analysis showed that TCR beta chains associated with HLA were more clonally expanded than others that were equally common. Common viral pathogens (according to a later analysis) appeared linked to several of the most significant clusters.

Regarding this clone: Its specificity is not known.

The sequencing input was PBMCs. This clonotype originated in a middle-aged woman in good health and CMV-seronegative.

The CDR3 loop is CASTPSGGAGTGELFF. The CDR3 nucleotides are TGTGCCAGCACCCCTAGCGGGGGGGCGGGGACTGGGGAGCTGTTTTTT. V is TRBV2 and J is TRBJ2-2; 12 nucleotides agree with TRBD2. This CDR3 region has 16 residues. The ends lost 7 bases at V and 8 bases at J; junction bases unmatched: 11. CDR1 is SNHLY, CDR2 FYNNEI, per germline. Using reference TRBV2 and TRBJ2-2 for the parts outside the CDR3, the full variable domain is EPEVTQTPSHQVTQMGQEVILRCVPISNHLYFYWYRQILGQKVEFLVSFYNNEISEKSEIFDDQFSVERPDGSNFTLKIRSTKLEDSAMYFCASTPSGGAGTGELFFGEGSRLTVL.